This is a list of T cell receptor beta chains from one sample in a study of radiation and T cells in renal cell carcinoma. Produced via immunoSEQ multiplex PCR; TCRdb's table is partial and in-frame only. The sample contains about 49,000 clones, approximately 83% of which appear only once. The material was blood, obtained from a patient whose treatment included radiotherapy and nephrectomy. These receptors came from a woman in her 70s with renal cell carcinoma. The CDR3 runs from the conserved cysteine through the conserved F or W. Fields, in order: D gene, clone size, V gene, J gene, CDR3 DNA, CDR3 protein. The D gene is left open where the match is weak. Size is stated for part of the rows, as once, few or many counts, or as a class when the clone is expanded.

.	once	TRBV6-5	TRBJ2-7	TGTGCCAGCGGTAGCGAGACCTACGAGCAGTACTTC	CASGSETYEQYF
.	few	TRBV2	TRBJ2-7	TGTGCCAGCAGTATAACAACCTACGAGCAGTACTTC	CASSITTYEQYF
.	once	TRBV7-6	TRBJ2-1	TGTGCCAGCAGCCCAAAGGTCCGGGGGGAGCAGTTCTTC	CASSPKVRGEQFF
.	.	TRBV7-9	TRBJ1-1	TGTGCCAGCAGCTTAGATGGGGGGATCGCTTTCTTT	CASSLDGGIAFF
TRBD1	.	TRBV5-1	TRBJ2-2	TGCGCCAGCAGCTTGGAAGGGGGCAGGACCGGGGAGCTGTTTTTT	CASSLEGGRTGELFF
.	.	TRBV13	TRBJ2-2	TGTGCCAGCAGTCCGCAGACCCACGCCGGGGAGCTGTTTTTT	CASSPQTHAGELFF
.	.	TRBV19	TRBJ1-1	TGTGCCAGTAGTATTACAGGTATTAACACTGAAGCTTTCTTT	CASSITGINTEAFF
.	.	TRBV7-9	TRBJ2-3	TGTGCCAGCAGCTCCAGGGGTGGCGCAGATACGCAGTATTTT	CASSSRGGADTQYF
.	.	TRBV5-1	TRBJ2-3	TGCGCCAGCAGGCCCCCCAGCGGAGATACGCAGTATTTT	CASRPPSGDTQYF
.	few	TRBV5-6	TRBJ1-1	TGTGCCAGCAGCTTGGCATGGAGCACTGAAGCTTTCTTT	CASSLAWSTEAFF
TRBD1	.	TRBV4-1	TRBJ1-6	TGCGCCAGCAGCCAAGGGACAGGGAGAGGAAAACGTAATTCGCCCCTCCACTTT	CASSQGTGRGKRNSPLHF
TRBD2	.	TRBV6-1	TRBJ2-5	TGTGCCAGCAGTGACAAGCGGGGGGGCGCAGAGACCCAGTACTTC	CASSDKRGGAETQYF
TRBD2	.	TRBV10-1	TRBJ2-3	TGCGCCAGCAGTGAGTCGCGAGCGGGGGTCCGCACAGATACGCAGTATTTT	CASSESRAGVRTDTQYF
TRBD2	.	TRBV11-1	TRBJ2-3	TGTGCCAGCACGTCGGGAGGGAGCACAGATACGCAGTATTTT	CASTSGGSTDTQYF
TRBD1	once	TRBV7-9	TRBJ1-5	TGTGCCAGCAGCCAGACAGGGGAAGCTCAGCCCCAGCATTTT	CASSQTGEAQPQHF
.	few	TRBV5-1	TRBJ2-7	TGCGCCAGCAGCCCCAGATGGACAGACTACGAGCAGTACTTC	CASSPRWTDYEQYF
.	.	TRBV7-3	TRBJ2-5	TGTGCCAGCAGCTTAGGGAACGGACCCGAAGAGACCCAGTACTTC	CASSLGNGPEETQYF
TRBD1	.	TRBV5-1	TRBJ1-2	TGCGCCAGCACCCCACAGGGGGCAGGTGGCTACACCTTC	CASTPQGAGGYTF
.	.	TRBV6-5	TRBJ1-1	TGTGCCAGCAGTTACAGGTTAAACACTGAAGCTTTCTTT	CASSYRLNTEAFF
.	.	TRBV6-5	TRBJ1-1	TGTGCCAGCAGTTACCTGGGGAACACTGAAGCTTTCTTT	CASSYLGNTEAFF
.	.	TRBV6-5	TRBJ1-1	TGTGCCAGCAGTTATGCGGGGCGCCGGAACACTGAAGCTTTCTTT	CASSYAGRRNTEAFF
TRBD1	.	TRBV7-2	TRBJ1-1	TGTGCCAGCAGCTCCCAGGGGGCTGTCACTGAAGCTTTCTTT	CASSSQGAVTEAFF
.	.	TRBV5-1	TRBJ2-2	TGCGCCAGCAGCTTGGGAGGGTGGTCCACCGGGGAGCTGTTTTTT	CASSLGGWSTGELFF
.	.	TRBV28	TRBJ2-3	TGTGCCAGCAGTTTGGGGGCCTCCAGAAAGACAGATACGCAGTATTTT	CASSLGASRKTDTQYF
.	.	TRBV30	TRBJ2-7	TGTGCCTGGGGTCAAGGGGACGAGCAGTACTTC	CAWGQGDEQYF
TRBD1	.	TRBV30	TRBJ1-5	TGTGCCTGGAGTGGGGGGACAGGTGAAATGCCCCAGCATTTT	CAWSGGTGEMPQHF
.	.	TRBV6-4	TRBJ1-1	TGTGCCACCCAGAGGGGGGGGGTATGGGACACTGAAGCTTTCTTT	CATQRGGVWDTEAFF
.	.	TRBV25-1	TRBJ1-2	TGTGCCAGCAGTGATCAGGGAAGTTATGGCTACACCTTC	CASSDQGSYGYTF
.	.	TRBV4-3	TRBJ2-5	TGCGCCAGCAGCCAAGATAAGGGTGGCTCCAAGCACTTC	CASSQDKGGSKHF
TRBD1	.	TRBV18	TRBJ1-1	TGTGCCAGCTCATATAAACAGGGGGCTAACACTGAAGCTTTCTTT	CASSYKQGANTEAFF
TRBD1	.	TRBV6-5	TRBJ1-1	TGTGCCAGCAGTAAGGGACAGGGGATCACTGAAGCTTTCTTT	CASSKGQGITEAFF
TRBD1	.	TRBV5-1	TRBJ2-1	TGCGCCAGCAGCTCTACCGACAGGGGGCTAGGTGATGAGCAGTTCTTC	CASSSTDRGLGDEQFF
.	.	TRBV27	TRBJ1-5	TGTGCCAGCAGTTTATCGGGACAAAATAGCAATCAGCCCCAGCATTTT	CASSLSGQNSNQPQHF
.	.	TRBV6-5	TRBJ2-1	TGTGCCAGCAGTCTCCGACTAGGGACTGAGCAGTTCTTC	CASSLRLGTEQFF
.	.	TRBV10-3	TRBJ2-2	TGTGCCATCATGCCAGGGGTGGGCACCGGGGAGCTGTTTTTT	CAIMPGVGTGELFF
.	.	TRBV4-2	TRBJ2-1	TGTGCCAGCAGCCAAGTGGGACCCTCCGGAGGTGCCTACAATGAGCAGTTCTTC	CASSQVGPSGGAYNEQFF
TRBD2	.	TRBV5-1	TRBJ2-1	TGCGCCAGCAGCTTGGCCCCAGCGGGAGATGGGAATGAGCAGTTCTTC	CASSLAPAGDGNEQFF
.	.	TRBV6-4	TRBJ1-6	TGTGCCAGCAGACTGCGGTGGGATGCCGATTCACCCCTCCACTTT	CASRLRWDADSPLHF
TRBD2	.	TRBV6-4	TRBJ2-4	TGTGCCAGCAGTGGAGCTAGCGGGGGAGGGTACTTC	CASSGASGGGYF
.	.	TRBV5-1	TRBJ1-4	TGCGCCAGCCGACCAGACGGTGCAACTAATGAAAAACTGTTTTTT	CASRPDGATNEKLFF
.	once	TRBV18	TRBJ2-1	TGTGCCAGCTCACCATCGGCAGAGAATGAGCAGTTCTTC	CASSPSAENEQFF
.	.	TRBV4-1	TRBJ1-5	TGCGCCAGCAGCCGTGAGAAGTATAGCAATCAGCCCCAGCATTTT	CASSREKYSNQPQHF
.	.	TRBV7-3	TRBJ2-6	TGTGCCAGCAGCCCAACCCCGGTGGGGGGCTCCTCCAACGTCCTGACTTTC	CASSPTPVGGSSNVLTF
.	.	TRBV7-2	TRBJ2-5	TGTGCCAGCAGTTACAGGGAGGGTTATCGGGAGACCCAGTACTTC	CASSYREGYRETQYF
TRBD1	.	TRBV28	TRBJ2-7	TGTGCCAGCAGTTACACCGGGACAGGGGACTACGAGCAGTACTTC	CASSYTGTGDYEQYF
.	.	TRBV5-8	TRBJ1-2	TGTGCCAGCAGCGGGACTCCTAGAGGAGGCTACACCTTC	CASSGTPRGGYTF
.	once	TRBV18	TRBJ1-1	TGTGCCAGCTCACCACCGCGAGGGTTCGGTGAAGCTTTCTTT	CASSPPRGFGEAFF
.	.	TRBV9	TRBJ2-5	TGTGCCAGCAGCTCAGGACTCAGAGAGACCCAGTACTTC	CASSSGLRETQYF
.	few	TRBV20-1	TRBJ1-1	TGCAGTGTCACCTCGACAGCGTCAGCTTTCTTT	CSVTSTASAFF
.	once	TRBV9	TRBJ2-1	TGTGCCAGCAGGGGACCCGAGAGCGGCAATGAGCAGTTCTTC	CASRGPESGNEQFF